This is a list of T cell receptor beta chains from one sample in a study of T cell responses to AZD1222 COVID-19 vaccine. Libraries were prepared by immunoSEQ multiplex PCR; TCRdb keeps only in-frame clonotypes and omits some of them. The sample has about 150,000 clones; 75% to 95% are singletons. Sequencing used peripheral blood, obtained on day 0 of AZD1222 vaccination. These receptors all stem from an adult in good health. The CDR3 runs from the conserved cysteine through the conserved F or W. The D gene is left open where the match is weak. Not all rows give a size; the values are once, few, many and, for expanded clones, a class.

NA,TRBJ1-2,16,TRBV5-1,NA,CASSPEGARLDYGYTF,TGCGCCAGCAGCCCGGAGGGTGCCCGTTTGGACTATGGCTACACCTTC
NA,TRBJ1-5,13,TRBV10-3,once,CAISDGWGQPQHF,TGTGCCATCAGTGACGGTTGGGGTCAGCCCCAGCATTTT
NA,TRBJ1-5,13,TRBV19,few,CASSKGGNQPQHF,TGTGCCAGTAGTAAGGGCGGCAATCAGCCCCAGCATTTT
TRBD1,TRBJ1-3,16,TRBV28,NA,CASSRPGTGHGNTIYF,TGTGCCAGCAGTAGGCCTGGGACAGGGCATGGAAACACCATATATTTT
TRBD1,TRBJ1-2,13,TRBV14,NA,CASSRPGGYGYTF,TGTGCCAGCAGCCGTCCAGGGGGCTATGGCTACACCTTC
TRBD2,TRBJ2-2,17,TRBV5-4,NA,CASSLGLAGGNTGELFF,TGTGCCAGCAGCTTGGGACTAGCGGGGGGGAACACCGGGGAGCTGTTTTTT
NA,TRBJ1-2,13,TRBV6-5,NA,CASSPRPYPGYTF,TGTGCCAGCAGTCCCCGACCCTATCCCGGCTACACCTTC
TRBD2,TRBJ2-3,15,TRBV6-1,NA,CASSDLAGGPDTQYF,TGTGCCAGCAGTGACCTAGCGGGGGGCCCAGATACGCAGTATTTT
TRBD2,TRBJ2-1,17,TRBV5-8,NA,CASSLDRTSGGHNEQFF,TGTGCCAGCAGCTTGGACAGGACTAGCGGGGGACACAATGAGCAGTTCTTC
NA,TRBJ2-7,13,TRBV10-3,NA,CAISEGPTYEQYF,TGTGCCATCAGTGAGGGCCCGACATACGAGCAGTACTTC
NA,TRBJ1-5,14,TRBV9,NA,CVSARGASNQPQHF,TGTGTCAGCGCTCGGGGGGCTAGCAATCAGCCCCAGCATTTT
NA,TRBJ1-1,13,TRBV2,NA,CASSDSDYTEAFF,TGTGCCAGCAGTGACAGTGACTACACTGAAGCTTTCTTT
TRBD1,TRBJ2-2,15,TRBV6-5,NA,CASSSTGGSTGELFF,TGTGCCAGCAGTTCAACAGGGGGGAGTACCGGGGAGCTGTTTTTT
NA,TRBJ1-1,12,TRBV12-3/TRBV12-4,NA,CASSRRASEAFF,TGTGCCAGCAGCCGGCGGGCATCTGAAGCTTTCTTT
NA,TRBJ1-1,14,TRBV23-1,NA,CASSHHREGTEAFF,TGCGCCAGCAGTCACCACAGGGAAGGTACTGAAGCTTTCTTT
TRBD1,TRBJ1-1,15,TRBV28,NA,CASTDYRGTNTEAFF,TGTGCCAGCACCGACTACAGGGGAACCAACACTGAAGCTTTCTTT
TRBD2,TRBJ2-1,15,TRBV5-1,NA,CASSYGRGDPFSQFF,TGCGCCAGCAGTTATGGACGGGGGGACCCTTTCTCCCAGTTCTTC
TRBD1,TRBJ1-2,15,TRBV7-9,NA,CASSPRDSDRDGYTF,TGTGCCAGCAGCCCCCGGGACAGCGATAGAGATGGCTACACCTTC
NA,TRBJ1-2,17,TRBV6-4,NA,CASSLKPERLDYNGYTF,TGTGCCAGCAGCCTTAAACCCGAAAGGTTGGACTATAATGGCTACACCTTC
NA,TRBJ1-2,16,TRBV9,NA,CASSVVSGTAGYGYTF,TGTGCCAGCAGCGTAGTCTCTGGCACCGCTGGCTATGGCTACACCTTC
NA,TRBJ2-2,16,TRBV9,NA,CASSVEGLSRRGELFF,TGTGCCAGCAGCGTAGAGGGACTGAGCCGTAGGGGGGAGCTGTTTTTT
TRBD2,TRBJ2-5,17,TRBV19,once,CASSRTSGGSYQETQYF,TGTGCCAGTAGTCGGACTAGCGGGGGGTCGTACCAAGAGACCCAGTACTTC
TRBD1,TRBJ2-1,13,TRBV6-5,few,CASSRDRGHEQFF,TGTGCCAGCAGTAGGGACAGGGGGCATGAGCAGTTCTTC
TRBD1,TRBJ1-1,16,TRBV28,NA,CASSTDVGQGSWVAFF,TGTGCCAGCAGTACGGACGTGGGACAGGGATCCTGGGTGGCTTTCTTT
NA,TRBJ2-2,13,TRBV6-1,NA,CASSDREFGELFF,TGTGCCAGCAGTGATCGGGAGTTTGGGGAGCTGTTTTTT
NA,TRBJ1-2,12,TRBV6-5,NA,CASSPSSYGYTF,TGTGCCAGCAGCCCATCCAGCTATGGCTACACCTTC
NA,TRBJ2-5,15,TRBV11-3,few,CASSLDWQYQETQYF,TGTGCCAGCAGCTTAGACTGGCAGTACCAAGAGACCCAGTACTTC
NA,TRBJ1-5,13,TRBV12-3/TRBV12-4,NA,CASRTGSNQPQHF,TGTGCCAGCAGAACTGGGAGCAATCAGCCCCAGCATTTT
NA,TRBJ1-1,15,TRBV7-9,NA,CASSPHRTVNTEAFF,TGTGCCAGCAGCCCCCACCGGACAGTGAACACTGAAGCTTTCTTT
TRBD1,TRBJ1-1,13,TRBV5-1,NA,CASSLTGGNEAFF,TGCGCCAGCAGCTTGACAGGGGGCAATGAAGCTTTCTTT
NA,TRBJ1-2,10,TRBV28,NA,CASRNYGYTF,TGTGCCAGCAGGAACTATGGCTACACCTTC